Below, one T cell receptor (beta chain) is given with its context. The source of the sample is a study of blood T cell repertoires in COVID-19. Study as a whole: PBMCs, B-cell-depleted T cells, or T cells provided the cDNA or gDNA that made up the material.

The CDR3 covers 14 residues. With 7 bases clipped from V and 7 bases from J, the junction kept 7 bases outside the gene matches. Germline V gene data show CDR1 as MNHEY and CDR2 as SVGAGI. In the original analysis: Amplification of reference gene primers provided the estimated nucleated cell counts. Sequencing used immunoSEQ multiplex PCR; TCRdb keeps in-frame clones, though not all of them. V and J calls and clone size are given by that table; D and trimming were obtained from the DNA. In the table there are roughly 290,000 clones, about 83% of which are singletons. This chain connects TRBV6-5 to TRBJ2-2; 9 bases align to TRBD2. The sequenced material came from PBMCs or T cells enriched from blood (not recorded which). The TCR comes from a woman aged 40 to 50 who had recovered from COVID-19. CDR3 region: CASISGRTNGELFF. DNA for the CDR3: TGTGCCAGCATCAGCGGGAGGACGAACGGGGAGCTGTTTTTT.